The present entry profiles one T cell receptor beta chain with its context. These data come from a study of blood T cell repertoires in COVID-19. TCRdb keeps only in-frame clones here, not all; method: immunoSEQ multiplex PCR. The sample includes a few hundred thousand clones, around 85% of them seen just once. CDR1 is SEHNR, CDR2 FQNEAQ, per germline (reference sequence). The CDR3 runs to 16 residues. V lost 0 bases and J 7 bases, leaving 13 bases between the germline ends. Across 20 to 25 US areas, participants ranged in age from roughly 18 to 95 years. Sequencing was carried out using PBMCs or T cells enriched from blood (not recorded which). The V gene is TRBV7-9, the J gene TRBJ1-6, with D perhaps matching TRBD1 (5 bases). The source of this sequence is a woman in her forties with acute COVID-19. The CDR3: CASSLAQAGGNSPLHF. The CDR3 nucleotides read TGTGCCAGCAGCTTAGCGCAGGCCGGGGGGAATTCACCCCTCCACTTT.